Ten or more counts support the clone carrying this T cell receptor (beta chain). Its antigen is unidentified. Different DNA sequences within this sample yield the same CDR3. Each donor provided roughly 4.5 to 8.5 ml of heparinized whole blood. CVID and control samples used equivalent genomic DNA input. This table comes from immunoSEQ multiplex PCR, and its TCRdb copy is limited to in-frame clones, with some not included. The sample contains approximately 50,000 clones, none of them singletons. The sample comes from a study of T cell clonality in common variable immunodeficiency. Findings and limits, study-wide: CVID subjects showed higher TCRbeta clonality than healthy controls. Common variable immunodeficiency TCR beta sequences reportedly had fewer deletions and N-nucleotide insertions.

This receptor was taken from a person aged 18-69 years in good health. What was sequenced was peripheral blood mononuclear cells.

CDR3 loop: CSVPTGGLYGYTF. The sequenced CDR3 bases are TGCAGCGTCCCAACAGGGGGCCTCTATGGC. This rearrangement joins TRBV20-1 to TRBJ1-2; 9 nucleotides line up with TRBD1. The CDR3 end falls 3 residues outside the read, so it is completed with the germline J gene. Germline V CDR1 and CDR2: DFQATT, SNEGSKA (reference sequence). The CDR3 extends over 13 amino acids.